The clone carrying this T cell receptor (beta chain) occurred a few times. No antigen is known for it. These data are taken from a study of T-cell reconstitution after alpha-beta-depleted transplantation in children. For TCRbeta, the library was prepared with unique molecular identifiers. TCRdb redid the calling of the PCR reads with MiXCR, one entry per CDR3 protein. The data show some 120,000 distinct CDR3 sequences, about 9.5% seen once. Study results and caveats: In patients about two months after transplant, alpha-beta T cells reportedly arose from several hundred expanded graft clones. The high TCRbeta diversity at day 60 in some patients came from surviving recipient T cells and thymic progenitors.

The CDR3 loop spans 13 amino acids. The trim removed 5 bases at V and 2 bases at J, leaving 2 bases unmatched. Germline V gene lookup returns CDR1 KGHDR and CDR2 SFDVKD. The sample in question was PBMCs, mostly from graft donor cells, obtained 180 days after TCRalphabeta/CD19-depleted stem cell transplant. This TCR was sampled from a girl less than two years old who had a stem cell transplant for combined immunodeficiency, so the T cells may come from the graft donor. The chain has TRBV24-1 and TRBJ2-7; 7 nucleotides line up with TRBD1. CDR3 protein: CATSGDSPYEQYF. As DNA, the CDR3 is TGTGCCACCAGTGGGGACAGCCCCTACGAGCAGTACTTC.